These 27 T cell receptor beta chains came from one sample sequenced in a study of blood T cell dynamics during melanoma immunotherapy. Time point of the sample: week 3, after first cycle of checkpoint inhibitor. Measured with immunoSEQ multiplex PCR; TCRdb has only the in-frame clones, and not every one. The sample carries some 20,000 clones, roughly 85% recorded once. The sample in question was blood, obtained from a patient treated with checkpoint blockade. Receptors were obtained from a human donor with melanoma.

The rearrangement joins TRBV27 to TRBJ1-2; 7 bases fit TRBD1. Losses at the gene ends were 4 bases for V and 7 bases for J; bases not matched to a gene: 9. The germline gives CDR1 MNHEY, CDR2 SMNVEV (reference sequence). The CDR3 is 14 residues long. The CDR3 DNA sequence: TGTGCCAGCAGTTGGACAGGCGGTTTCTCTGGCTACACCTTC. This encodes CASSWTGGFSGYTF.

The V call is TRBV7-9, the J call TRBJ2-3; D remains ambiguous. With 2 bases removed from V and 5 bases from J, the gap between germline ends came to 8 bases. Germline V gives CDR1 SEHNR, CDR2 FQNEAQ (reference sequence). The CDR3 totals 13 residues. This CDR3 is CASSLLGGDTQYF. CDR3 DNA: TGTGCCAGCAGCTTATTGGGTGGAGATACGCAGTATTTT.

CDR3 region: CASSIDRLAYSYNEQFF. The CDR3 DNA reads TGTGCCAGTAGTATAGATCGGCTAGCGTACTCCTACAATGAGCAGTTCTTC. The chain has TRBV19 and TRBJ2-1, with D tentatively TRBD2 (6 bases). Germline CDR1 reads LNHDA; CDR2 reads SQIVND (reference sequence). The germline V and J ends were trimmed by 0 bases and 0 bases, with 12 bases remaining between them. This CDR3 has 17 amino acids.

J is TRBJ2-1 and V is TRBV7-3, with D perhaps TRBD1 (6 bases). Germline V lookup: CDR1 SGHTA, CDR2 FQGTGA. CDR3 length: 15 amino acids. V gave up 5 bases and J gave up 0 bases, with 11 bases separating them. The CDR3 reads CASSPLDSSYNEQFF. The CDR3 DNA sequence: TGTGCCAGCAGCCCCCTGGACAGCTCCTACAATGAGCAGTTCTTC. The entire variable domain, with the rest obtained from reference TRBV7-3 and TRBJ2-1, is as follows: GAGVSQTPSNKVTEKGKYVELRCDPISGHTALYWYRQSLGQGPEFLIYFQGTGAADDSGLPNDRFFAVRPEGSVSTLKIQRTERGDSAVYLCASSPLDSSYNEQFFGPGTRLTVL.

The V and J genes are TRBV7-2 and TRBJ2-7; the D gene is possibly TRBD2 (6 bases). The CDR3 spans 17 residues. Germline V gene data show CDR1 as SGHTA and CDR2 as FQGNSA. Between the trimmed V and J ends, which lost 5 bases and 0 bases, there was a span of 20 bases. The CDR3 sequence is CASSPAPLSGSSYEQYF. The CDR3 DNA reads TGTGCCAGCAGCCCCGCCCCCCTTAGCGGAAGCTCCTACGAGCAGTACTTC.

This chain connects TRBV19 to TRBJ2-3; D is unresolved. Germline-derived CDR1 and CDR2 are LNHDA and SQIVND (reference sequence). The CDR3 runs 12 residues. V lost 3 bases to trimming and J lost 4 bases, with 5 bases between them. CDR3 region: CASSIGPDTQYF. DNA for the CDR3: TGTGCCAGTAGTATCGGTCCAGATACGCAGTATTTT.

This sequence joins TRBV19 and TRBJ2-2, with D possibly matching TRBD1 (5 bases). The CDR3 is 14 residues long. Trimming removed 3 bases from V and 3 bases from J, with 8 bases in between. Germline values: CDR1 LNHDA, CDR2 SQIVND (reference sequence). The CDR3 is CASSIWGYTGELFF. CDR3 coding DNA: TGTGCCAGTAGTATCTGGGGCTACACCGGGGAGCTGTTTTTT.

V and J are TRBV11-1 and TRBJ2-1, with D unresolved. This CDR3 spans 12 amino acids. Trimming cost V 3 bases and J 8 bases, with 8 bases left between them. Germline CDR1 is SGHAT and CDR2 is FQDESV (reference sequence). The CDR3: CASSFSGDEQFF. In DNA, the CDR3 is TGTGCCAGCAGCTTTTCCGGCGATGAGCAGTTCTTC.

This sequence joins TRBV28 and TRBJ1-1; D remains unclear. From germline, CDR1 is MDHEN and CDR2 SYDVKM. Trimming cost V 5 bases and J 3 bases, with 10 bases left between them. This CDR3 contains 13 residues. The CDR3 region is CASSAPPHTEAFF. CDR3 DNA sequence: TGTGCCAGCAGTGCCCCTCCCCACACTGAAGCTTTCTTT.

The chain links TRBV7-2 to TRBJ2-3; possibly TRBD2 for D (6 bases). Germline lookup yields CDR1 SGHTA and CDR2 FQGNSA. CDR3 length: 15 amino acids. The ends were cut back, 2 bases at V and 1 base at J, with 10 bases in the middle. The CDR3: CASSLRRGGTDTQYF. CDR3 nucleotides: TGTGCCAGCAGCTTAAGGCGGGGAGGCACAGATACGCAGTATTTT.

A single count supports this clone. The gene calls are TRBV2 and TRBJ2-3; D unclear. Germline V gene sequence: CDR1 SNHLY, CDR2 FYNNEI. The germline V and J ends were trimmed by 7 bases and 0 bases, with 2 bases remaining between them. The CDR3 loop spans 11 amino acids. CDR3 loop: CASTSTDTQYF. Here the CDR3 DNA reads TGTGCCAGCACCAGCACAGATACGCAGTATTTT.

This rearrangement joins TRBV19 to TRBJ2-2; TRBD1 matches at 8 bases. Germline V gives CDR1 LNHDA, CDR2 SQIVND (reference sequence). The CDR3 is 16 residues long. V gave up 3 bases and J gave up 2 bases; unmatched junction bases: 5. In nucleotides, the CDR3 is TGTGCCAGTAGTATCGGCAGGGGGCGTAACACCGGGGAGCTGTTTTTT. Translation gives CASSIGRGRNTGELFF.

For this clone: Additional DNA sequences in this sample encode the identical CDR3. V is TRBV19 and J is TRBJ1-2; D call uncertain. The germline gives CDR1 LNHDA, CDR2 SQIVND (reference sequence). This CDR3 is 14 amino acids long. Trimming shortened V by 0 bases and J by 2 bases, and 7 bases separated the two germline ends. The CDR3 protein is CASSIETPNYGYTF. The DNA of the CDR3 is TGTGCCAGTAGTATAGAGACACCGAACTATGGCTACACCTTC.

For the CDR3, the DNA is TGTGCCTGGAGTCCAGGGCGAACAGATACGCAGTATTTT. It specifies CAWSPGRTDTQYF. V gene TRBV30 combines with J gene TRBJ2-3; TRBD1 is a possible D gene (5 bases). The V end was cut by 2 bases, the J end by 3 bases, with 9 bases between. This CDR3 comprises 13 residues. From germline, CDR1 is GTSNPN and CDR2 SVGIG (reference sequence).

CDR3 bases: TGTGCCACCCGCTCCGCGGCAGGAAACACCATATATTTT. Its protein is CATRSAAGNTIYF. The rearrangement uses TRBV19 and TRBJ1-3; D remains ambiguous. V was cut by 10 bases and J by 4 bases, with 14 bases left in between. This CDR3 contains 13 residues. Germline V gene sequence: CDR1 LNHDA, CDR2 SQIVND (reference sequence).

The V call is TRBV30, the J call TRBJ2-7; no clear D gene. V was trimmed by 2 bases and J by 7 bases, leaving 24 bases between them. This CDR3 is 16 amino acids long. Germline CDR1 reads GTSNPN; CDR2 reads SVGIG (reference sequence). CDR3 sequence: CAWSLRSVKKTREQYF. The CDR3, as DNA: TGTGCCTGGAGTCTCCGCAGTGTTAAAAAAACGAGGGAGCAGTACTTC.

The rearrangement joins TRBV7-9 to TRBJ2-7, with a possible D match to TRBD2 (5 bases). From germline, CDR1 is SEHNR and CDR2 FQNEAQ (reference sequence). The germline V and J ends were trimmed by 3 bases and 2 bases, with 14 bases remaining between them. The CDR3 consists of 15 residues. DNA of the CDR3: TGTGCCAGCAGCTTGCCGGGAAGCGGTGCCTACGAGCAGTACTTC. It specifies CASSLPGSGAYEQYF.

CDR3 sequence: CASSPVNYGYTF. CDR3 sequence (DNA): TGTGCCAGCAGCCCTGTTAACTATGGCTACACCTTC. The gene calls are TRBV7-8 and TRBJ1-2; no definite D call. CDR1 SGHVS and CDR2 FQNEAQ come from the germline V gene. The CDR3 has 12 residues. The V end lost 5 bases, the J end lost 1 base, and 5 bases lay between the germline ends.

CDR3 sequence: CASSLDHNSNYGYTF. The CDR3, as DNA: TGTGCCAGCAGCTTAGACCACAACTCCAACTATGGCTACACCTTC. This chain links TRBV7-2 with TRBJ1-2; D remains unclear. Deletions cut 1 base from V and 2 bases from J, with 11 bases between. Germline V gene lookup returns CDR1 SGHTA and CDR2 FQGNSA. The CDR3 is 15 residues long.

The rearrangement uses TRBV6-5 and TRBJ1-1; the D gene is possibly TRBD1 (6 bases). V lost 6 bases to trimming and J lost 7 bases, with 21 bases between them. This CDR3 spans 15 amino acids. Germline V CDR1 and CDR2: MNHEY, SVGAGI. Here the CDR3 DNA reads TGTGCCAGCAGGCCAGACAGGAGACGACTAAATGAAGCTTTCTTT. Amino acids: CASRPDRRRLNEAFF.

The chain recombines TRBV7-3 with TRBJ2-1, with TRBD2 identical over 9 bases. Losses at the gene ends were 3 bases for V and 7 bases for J; bases not matched to a gene: 4. The length of the CDR3 is 14 residues. Germline CDR1 reads SGHTA; CDR2 reads FQGTGA. CDR3 nucleotides: TGTGCCAGCAGCTTCGGCGGGAGGGAGAATGAGCAGTTCTTC. Protein product: CASSFGGRENEQFF.

This chain links TRBV12-2 with TRBJ1-1. TRBV12-2 is a pseudogene. CDR3 length equals 18 residues. In nucleotides, the CDR3 is TGTGCAAGTCGCTTGATCTCAGAAGGAGACAAGATGAACACTGAAGCTTTCTTT. It encodes CASRLISEGDKMNTEAFF.

The rearrangement links TRBV18 to TRBJ1-4; D remains ambiguous. Deletions cut 3 bases from V and 0 bases from J, with 5 bases between. This CDR3 has 14 amino acids. In germline, CDR1 is KGHSH, CDR2 LQKENI. The CDR3 spells CASSPSATNEKLFF. The CDR3, as DNA: TGTGCCAGCTCACCTTCAGCAACTAATGAAAAACTGTTTTTT.

The rearrangement links TRBV7-9 to TRBJ2-7, with 9 nucleotides matching TRBD1. V was clipped by 4 bases and J by 6 bases; unmatched bases: 7. In germline, CDR1 is SEHNR, CDR2 FQNEAQ (reference sequence). The CDR3 is 14 residues long. CDR3 residues: CASSSRDRAPEQYF. The CDR3, as DNA: TGTGCCAGCAGCTCCCGGGACAGGGCGCCCGAGCAGTACTTC.

The chain combines TRBV27 with TRBJ2-1; TRBD2 agrees at 12 bases. In germline, CDR1 is MNHEY, CDR2 SMNVEV (reference sequence). V shed 4 bases, J shed 8 bases, and the junction held 9 bases outside the gene matches. The CDR3 contains 16 residues. DNA for the CDR3: TGTGCCAGCAGTTCCCTAACTAGCGGGAGGATGGATGAGCAGTTCTTC. As protein: CASSSLTSGRMDEQFF.

This clone occurred a few times. V usage is TRBV7-8 and J usage is TRBJ2-1; possibly TRBD1 or TRBD2 for D (6 bases each). The CDR3 is 15 amino acids. CDR1 and CDR2 from the germline V gene are SGHVS and FQNEAQ. Trimming stripped 6 bases from V and 4 bases from J, with 16 bases between. CDR3 DNA: TGTGCCAGCAGTCCCCTCGGGGGCGGTTACAATGAGCAGTTCTTC. As protein: CASSPLGGGYNEQFF.

V and J are TRBV6-5 and TRBJ2-7, with unresolved D. From germline, CDR1 is MNHEY and CDR2 SVGAGI. V gave up 0 bases and J gave up 3 bases, with 9 bases separating them. This CDR3 is built from 14 residues. The CDR3 DNA is TGTGCCAGCAGTTACTCAGGCAGACACTACGAGCAGTACTTC. It encodes CASSYSGRHYEQYF.